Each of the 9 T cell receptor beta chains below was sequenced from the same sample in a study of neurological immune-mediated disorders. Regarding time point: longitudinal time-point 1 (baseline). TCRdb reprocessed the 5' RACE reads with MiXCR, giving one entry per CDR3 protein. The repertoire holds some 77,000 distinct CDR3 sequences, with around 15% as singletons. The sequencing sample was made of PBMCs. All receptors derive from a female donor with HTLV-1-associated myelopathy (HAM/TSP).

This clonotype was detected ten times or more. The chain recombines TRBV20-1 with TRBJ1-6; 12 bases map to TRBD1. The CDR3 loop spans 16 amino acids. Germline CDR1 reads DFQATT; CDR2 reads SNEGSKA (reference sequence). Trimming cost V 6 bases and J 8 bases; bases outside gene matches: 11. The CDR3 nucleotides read TGCAGTGCCGATACCGGGACAGGGGGCGGGTATTCACCCCTCCACTTT. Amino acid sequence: CSADTGTGGGYSPLHF.

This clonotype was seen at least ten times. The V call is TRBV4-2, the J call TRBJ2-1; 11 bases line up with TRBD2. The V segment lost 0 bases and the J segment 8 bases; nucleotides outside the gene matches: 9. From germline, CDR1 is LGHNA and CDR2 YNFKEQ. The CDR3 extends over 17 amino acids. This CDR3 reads CASSQDLAGGRGDEQFF. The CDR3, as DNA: TGTGCCAGCAGCCAAGACCTAGCGGGGGGCCGAGGGGATGAGCAGTTCTTC.

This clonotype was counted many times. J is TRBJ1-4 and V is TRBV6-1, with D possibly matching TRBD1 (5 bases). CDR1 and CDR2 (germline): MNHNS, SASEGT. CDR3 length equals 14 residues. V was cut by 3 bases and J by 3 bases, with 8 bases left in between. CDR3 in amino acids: CASSEGRANEKLFF. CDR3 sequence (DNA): TGTGCCAGCAGTGAGGGGCGGGCTAATGAAAAACTGTTTTTT.

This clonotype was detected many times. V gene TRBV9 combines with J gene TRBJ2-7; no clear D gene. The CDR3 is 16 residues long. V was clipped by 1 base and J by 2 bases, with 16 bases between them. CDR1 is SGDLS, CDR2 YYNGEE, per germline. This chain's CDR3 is CASSVLPMVHTYEQYF. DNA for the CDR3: TGTGCCAGCAGCGTACTCCCCATGGTTCACACCTACGAGCAGTACTTC. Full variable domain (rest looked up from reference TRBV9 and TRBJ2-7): DSGVTQTPKHLITATGQRVTLRCSPRSGDLSVYWYQQSLDQGLQFLIQYYNGEERAKGNILERFSAQQFPDLHSELNLSSLELGDSALYFCASSVLPMVHTYEQYFGPGTRLTVT.

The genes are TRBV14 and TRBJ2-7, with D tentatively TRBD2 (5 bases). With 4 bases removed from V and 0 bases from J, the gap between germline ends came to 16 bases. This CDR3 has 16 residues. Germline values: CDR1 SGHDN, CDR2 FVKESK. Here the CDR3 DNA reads TGTGCCAGCAGCCTCCTGAGCGGCGTGAGCTCCTACGAGCAGTACTTC. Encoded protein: CASSLLSGVSSYEQYF.

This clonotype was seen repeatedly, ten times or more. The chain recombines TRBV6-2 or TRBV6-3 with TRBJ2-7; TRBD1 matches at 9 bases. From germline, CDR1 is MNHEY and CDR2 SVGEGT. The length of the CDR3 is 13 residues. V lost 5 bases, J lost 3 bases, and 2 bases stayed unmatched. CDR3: CASSGTGLYEQYF. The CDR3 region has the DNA TGTGCCAGCAGTGGGACAGGGCTCTACGAGCAGTACTTC.

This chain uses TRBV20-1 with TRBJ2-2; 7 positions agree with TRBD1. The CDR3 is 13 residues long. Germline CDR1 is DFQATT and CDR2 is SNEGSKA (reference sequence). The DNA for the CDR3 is TGCTGTGTACGAGGGGGCAACACCGGGGAGCTGTTTTTT. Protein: CCVRGGNTGELFF.

The CDR3 is CASSLVYGGADTQYF. In DNA, the CDR3 is TGTGCCAGCAGTTTAGTCTATGGGGGCGCAGATACGCAGTATTTT. The rearrangement links TRBV6-5 to TRBJ2-3; maybe TRBD1 (6 bases). Germline V CDR1 and CDR2: MNHEY, SVGAGI. The CDR3 has 15 residues. Trimming removed 4 bases at V and 4 bases at J, with 15 bases between.

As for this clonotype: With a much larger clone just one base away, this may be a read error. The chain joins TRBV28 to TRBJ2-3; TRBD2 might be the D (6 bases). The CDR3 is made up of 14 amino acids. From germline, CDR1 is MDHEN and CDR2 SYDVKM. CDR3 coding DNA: TGTGCCAGAAGTTTAGATCCTAGCGCAGATACGCAGTATTTT. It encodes CARSLDPSADTQYF.